The 10 T cell receptor beta chains below come from one sample, sequenced in a study of response to subunit inactivated influenza vaccine. TCRdb reanalysed the RT-PCR reads using MiXCR and keeps one entry per CDR3 protein. The sample lists roughly 160,000 distinct CDR3 sequences; roughly 10% were seen once. The sample in question was CD8+ T cells sorted from PBMCs, obtained around 2 years after vaccination. These receptors all come from a man between 50 and 75 years old who received an inactivated influenza vaccine.

The sample holds a few counts of this clonotype. The rearrangement uses TRBV20-1 and TRBJ2-2; perhaps TRBD1 as D (6 bases). Between the trimmed V and J ends, which lost 4 bases and 3 bases, there was a span of 24 bases. The germline V gene encodes CDR1 DFQATT and CDR2 SNEGSKA (reference sequence). The length of the CDR3 is 18 residues. CDR3: CSAKGVAEGVGDTGELFF. The DNA for the CDR3 is TGCAGTGCTAAGGGGGTGGCGGAAGGCGTGGGGGACACCGGGGAGCTGTTTTTT.

This clonotype has ten or more counts. V usage is TRBV5-1 and J usage is TRBJ2-1; D might be TRBD1 (5 bases). V lost 0 bases and J lost 5, with 15 bases in between. The CDR3 length is 16 residues. Germline assignment: CDR1 SGHRS and CDR2 YFSETQ. The CDR3 DNA is TGCGCCAGCAGCTTGGAGGGGCAGGGTGGAAACAATGAGCAGTTCTTC. Protein product: CASSLEGQGGNNEQFF.

This clonotype appeared a few times. One end of the junction varies from germline; a read error may be responsible. The V and J genes are TRBV11-3 and TRBJ2-7; D is unresolved. From germline, CDR1 is SGHNT and CDR2 YENEEA. The CDR3 has 10 residues. The DNA for the CDR3 is TGTGCCAGCAGCTTAAAACAGTTGCACTTC. This gives the protein CASSLKQLHF. The full variable domain, completed using reference TRBV11-3 and TRBJ2-7, is EAGVVQSPRYKIIEKKQPVAFWCNPISGHNTLYWYLQNLGQGPELLIRYENEEAVDDSQLPKDRFSAERLKGVDSTLKIQPAELGDSAVYLCASSLKQLHFGPGTRLTVT.

CDR3 in amino acids: CASNPYGGRTDTQYF. CDR3 nucleotide sequence: TGTGCCAGCAATCCCTACGGGGGGCGCACAGATACGCAGTATTTT. The chain is built from TRBV12-3 or TRBV12-4 and TRBJ2-3; D possibly corresponds to TRBD2 (7 bases). This CDR3 comprises 15 residues. Between the trimmed V and J ends, which lost 7 bases and 1 base, there was a span of 15 bases.

As DNA, the CDR3 is TGCAGCGTTAGACAGACTACTAACTATGGCTACACCTTC. Its protein is CSVRQTTNYGYTF. The chain is built from TRBV29-1 and TRBJ1-2; weak D call: TRBD1 (5 bases). The V end was cut by 5 bases, the J end by 0 bases, with 10 bases between. Per the germline V gene, CDR1 is SQVTM and CDR2 is ANQGSEA. The CDR3 covers 13 residues.

There are many counts of this clonotype. J is TRBJ1-1 and V is TRBV7-9; 8 positions match TRBD1. Germline lookup yields CDR1 SEHNR and CDR2 FQNEAQ (reference sequence). The ends lost 4 bases at V and 5 bases at J; junction bases unmatched: 6. The CDR3 extends over 14 amino acids. The CDR3 sequence is CASSSDRAWTEAFF. The CDR3 nucleotides read TGTGCCAGCAGCTCGGACAGGGCTTGGACTGAAGCTTTCTTT.

V gene TRBV11-2 combines with J gene TRBJ2-1; the match to TRBD1 covers 10 bases. The CDR3 has 19 amino acids. Per the germline V gene, CDR1 is SGHAT and CDR2 is FQNNGV. With 2 bases clipped from V and 6 bases from J, the junction kept 16 bases outside the gene matches. CDR3 sequence reads: CASSLLLGQGTRRPNEQFF. Written as DNA, the CDR3 is TGTGCCAGCAGCTTATTGTTGGGACAGGGGACTAGGCGTCCCAATGAGCAGTTCTTC. Full variable domain (rest looked up from reference TRBV11-2 and TRBJ2-1): EAGVAQSPRYKIIEKRQSVAFWCNPISGHATLYWYQQILGQGPKLLIQFQNNGVVDDSQLPKDRFSAERLKGVDSTLKIQPAKLEDSAVYLCASSLLLGQGTRRPNEQFFGPGTRLTVL.

The chain uses TRBV18 and TRBJ1-1; D is perhaps TRBD1 (5 bases). Between the trimmed V and J ends, which lost 5 bases and 7 bases, there was a span of 17 bases. The CDR3 runs to 14 residues. In germline, CDR1 is KGHSH, CDR2 LQKENI. The CDR3 reads CASSVGALVDEAFF. In DNA form, the CDR3 reads TGTGCCAGCTCAGTCGGGGCGTTGGTTGATGAAGCTTTCTTT.

This clonotype was found a few times. The CDR3 here is CASSYRGAAAYNEQFF. For the CDR3, the DNA is TGCGCCAGCAGCTACCGCGGAGCGGCGGCCTACAATGAGCAGTTCTTC. V gene TRBV5-1 combines with J gene TRBJ2-1; possible D gene TRBD2, 5 bases. The ends were cut back, 3 bases at V and 2 bases at J, with 15 bases in the middle. This CDR3 spans 16 amino acids. Germline V lookup: CDR1 SGHRS, CDR2 YFSETQ.

This clonotype was found many times. The chain joins TRBV7-9 to TRBJ1-6; TRBD1 matches 7 bases. Trimming at V came to 5 bases and at J to 7 bases, leaving 2 bases not matched to a gene. CDR3 length equals 13 residues. Germline assignment: CDR1 SEHNR and CDR2 FQNEAQ (reference sequence). In nucleotides, the CDR3 is TGTGCCAGCAGCGAGACAGGGAATTCACCCCTCCACTTT. It specifies CASSETGNSPLHF.